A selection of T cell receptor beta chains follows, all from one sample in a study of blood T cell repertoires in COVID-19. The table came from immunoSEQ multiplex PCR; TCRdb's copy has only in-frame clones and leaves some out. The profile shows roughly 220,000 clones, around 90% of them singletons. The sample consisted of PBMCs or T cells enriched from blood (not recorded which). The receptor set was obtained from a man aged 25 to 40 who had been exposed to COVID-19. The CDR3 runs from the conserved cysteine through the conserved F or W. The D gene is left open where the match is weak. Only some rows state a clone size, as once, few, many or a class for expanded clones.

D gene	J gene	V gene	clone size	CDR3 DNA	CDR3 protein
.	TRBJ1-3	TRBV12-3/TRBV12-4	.	TGTGCCAGCAGTTTTGGACAGCGAAACACCATATATTTT	CASSFGQRNTIYF
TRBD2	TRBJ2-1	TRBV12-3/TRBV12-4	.	TGTGCCAGCAGACCCGGGAGGTGGGGTGAGCAGTTCTTC	CASRPGRWGEQFF
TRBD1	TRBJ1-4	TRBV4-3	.	TGCGCCAGCAGCCAGGACAGGTATAATGAAAAACTGTTTTTT	CASSQDRYNEKLFF
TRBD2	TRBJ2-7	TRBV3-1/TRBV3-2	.	TGTGCCAGCAGCCAAGTAGTTCTAGCGGTCGGCGAGCAGTACTTC	CASSQVVLAVGEQYF
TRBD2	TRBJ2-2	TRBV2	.	TGTGCCAGCAGTTATAGGACTAGCGGGAACACCGGGGAGCTGTTTTTT	CASSYRTSGNTGELFF
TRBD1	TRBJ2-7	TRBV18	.	TGTGCCAGCTCACCACGACAGGGGACTCTCGGAAACGAGCAGTACTTC	CASSPRQGTLGNEQYF
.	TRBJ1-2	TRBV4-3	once	TGCGCCAGCAGCCCCCCACCAGCCCTTGGCGGGCGACTTTCCTATGGCTACACCTTC	CASSPPPALGGRLSYGYTF
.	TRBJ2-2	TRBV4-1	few	TGCGCCAGCAGCCAAACGGGGACCGGGGAGCTGTTTTTT	CASSQTGTGELFF
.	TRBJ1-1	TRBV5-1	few	TGCGCCAGCATGCAGGGTAGGGGCACTGAAGCTTTCTTT	CASMQGRGTEAFF
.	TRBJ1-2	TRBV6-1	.	TGTGCCAGCAGTGAGGGGCCAACTAACTATGGCTACACCTTC	CASSEGPTNYGYTF
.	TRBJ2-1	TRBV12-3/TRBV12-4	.	TGTGCCAGCAGTTTACAGGGTAAGGTTGAGCAGTTCTTC	CASSLQGKVEQFF
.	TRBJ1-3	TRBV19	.	TGTGCCAGTAGTATACAGGGGAGCTCTGGAAACACCATATATTTT	CASSIQGSSGNTIYF
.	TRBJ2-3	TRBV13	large	TGTGCCAGCAGCCCCCCCCGGGGTGGGGCAGATACGCAGTATTTT	CASSPPRGGADTQYF
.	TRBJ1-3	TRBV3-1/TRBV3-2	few	TGTGCCAGCAGCCAAGATGGGGCGGGACTGTCTGGGGGAAACACCATATATTTT	CASSQDGAGLSGGNTIYF
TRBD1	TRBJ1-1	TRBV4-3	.	TGCGCCAGCAGCCCTAGGGGGCGTAGTGGGGCTTTCTTT	CASSPRGRSGAFF
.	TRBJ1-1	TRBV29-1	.	TGCAGCGTTGAGAACGGCCAGGGTACTGAAGCTTTCTTT	CSVENGQGTEAFF
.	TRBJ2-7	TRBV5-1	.	TGCGCCAGCAGCACGGGAAACTACGAGCAGTACTTC	CASSTGNYEQYF
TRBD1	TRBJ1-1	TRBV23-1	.	TGCGCCAGCAGTCAACCGACAGGGCGCGGGGAAGCTTTCTTT	CASSQPTGRGEAFF
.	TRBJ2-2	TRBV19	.	TGTGCCAGTAGTAGACTCCCGAACACCGGGGAGCTGTTTTTT	CASSRLPNTGELFF
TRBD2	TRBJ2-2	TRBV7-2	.	TGTGCCAGCAGCTCACGCGGGGGGCCCCCCGGGGAGCTGTTTTTT	CASSSRGGPPGELFF
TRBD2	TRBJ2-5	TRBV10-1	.	TGCGCCAGCAGTGAGTCATGGCGGGGGGAACACGAGACCCAGTACTTC	CASSESWRGEHETQYF
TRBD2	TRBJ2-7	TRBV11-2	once	TGTGCCAGCAGCTTTTCGGGGGGATCCTACGAGCAGTACTTC	CASSFSGGSYEQYF
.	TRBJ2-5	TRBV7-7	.	TGTGCCAGCAGCCGCAGGCGGGCCGACCAAGAGACCCAGTACTTC	CASSRRRADQETQYF
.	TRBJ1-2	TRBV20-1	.	TGCAGTGCTAGTGCGGGGTATGGCTACACCTTC	CSASAGYGYTF
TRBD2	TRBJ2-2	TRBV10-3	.	TGTGCCATCAGGGCTGGGGGCAGCGGGAGCACCGGGGAGCTGTTTTTT	CAIRAGGSGSTGELFF
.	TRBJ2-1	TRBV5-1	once	TGCGCCAGCAGCTTGGTTCCAAACAGGGCCACCGTCTACAATGAGCAGTTCTTC	CASSLVPNRATVYNEQFF
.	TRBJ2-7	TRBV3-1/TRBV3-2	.	TGTGCCAGCAGCCAAGGGAGATATGTCGAGCAGTACTTC	CASSQGRYVEQYF
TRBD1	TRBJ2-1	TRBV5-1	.	TGCGCCAGCAGCTTGGATCTCAGGGGGCTCGTTTCCTACAATGAGCAGTTCTTC	CASSLDLRGLVSYNEQFF
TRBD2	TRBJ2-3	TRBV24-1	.	TGTGCCACCAGTGACACTGCCGGGACTAGCGGGGCCACAGATACGCAGTATTTT	CATSDTAGTSGATDTQYF
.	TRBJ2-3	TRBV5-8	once	TGTGCCAGCAGCTTTCATACCAGGGGCACAGATACGCAGTATTTT	CASSFHTRGTDTQYF
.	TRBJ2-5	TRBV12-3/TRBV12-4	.	TGTGCCAGCAGTTTCAGGGAAGAGACCCAGTACTTC	CASSFREETQYF
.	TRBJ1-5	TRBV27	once	TGTGCCAGCAGTTTATTTGTCCCAACGGATCAGCCCCAGCATTTT	CASSLFVPTDQPQHF